Shown below are 5 T cell receptor beta chains from a single sample sequenced in a study of CD8 T cells in Susac syndrome. After extraction with the RNeasy kit, roughly 0.5 to 1 ug of the RNA was reverse transcribed using random hexamers. TCRdb independently ran MiXCR on the immunoSEQ multiplex PCR reads; one entry per CDR3 protein. This table holds more than 70,000 distinct CDR3 sequences, 94% found once. The sequenced sample was CD8+ T cells from PBMCs. These receptors came from a human donor with Susac syndrome.

This sequence joins TRBV11-2 and TRBJ1-6, with D maybe TRBD1 (6 bases). Germline CDR1 SGHAT, CDR2 FQNNGV. This CDR3 has 14 amino acids. V lost 8 bases, J lost 11 bases, and 19 bases lay in between. The CDR3 here is CASAGSTGRPPLHF. The CDR3 region has the DNA TGTGCCAGCGCGGGTAGCACAGGGCGGCCACCCCTCCACTTT.

The chain joins TRBV19 to TRBJ1-1; D gene uncertain. CDR3 length: 14 amino acids. The germline V and J ends were trimmed by 6 bases and 1 base, with 12 bases remaining between them. CDR1 is LNHDA, CDR2 SQIVND, per germline (reference sequence). CDR3 protein: CASSPSEGNTEAFF. The CDR3 bases are TGTGCCAGTAGCCCCAGTGAAGGGAACACTGAAGCTTTCTTT.

The V and J genes are TRBV7-9 and TRBJ2-7; TRBD2 might be the D (7 bases). Trimming pared 5 bases from V and 5 bases from J, leaving 19 bases between. The CDR3 covers 15 residues. Per the germline V gene, CDR1 is SEHNR and CDR2 is FQNEAQ (reference sequence). The CDR3 nucleotides read TGTGCCAGCAGCCCCCGGGGAGGGGGTGAGCACGAGCAGTACTTC. Its protein is CASSPRGGGEHEQYF.

The rearrangement joins TRBV7-9 to TRBJ1-2; 8 nucleotides align to TRBD1. V lost 2 bases to trimming and J lost 3 bases; unmatched junction nucleotides: 2. Per the germline V gene, CDR1 is SEHNR and CDR2 is FQNEAQ (reference sequence). This CDR3 comprises 14 residues. CDR3 DNA: TGTGCCAGCAGCTTAACGACAGGGGACTATGGCTACACCTTC. This codes for CASSLTTGDYGYTF.

This chain joins TRBV5-1 and TRBJ2-3; 12 bases line up with TRBD1. V gave up 4 bases and J gave up 4 bases; unmatched junction bases: 4. This CDR3 is built from 15 residues. Germline CDR1 SGHRS, CDR2 YFSETQ. The DNA for the CDR3 is TGCGCCAGCAGCACCGGGACAGGGGGCGCAGATACGCAGTATTTT. It specifies CASSTGTGGADTQYF.